The clone carrying this TCR beta chain occurred a few times. The length of the CDR3 is 13 residues. With 1 base removed from V and 4 bases from J, the gap between germline ends came to 7 bases. Per germline, CDR1 SQVTM and CDR2 ANQGSEA. The sample belongs to a study of beta chain features in type 1 diabetes. Sequencing targeted expressed TCRB transcripts, as all isolated RNA had been reverse transcribed. The data were produced by immunoSEQ multiplex PCR, yet TCRdb's version contains in-frame clones alone and is incomplete. This repertoire shows 500,000 to 700,000 clones, roughly a sixth found once; its top ten account for approximately 0.087%.

The receptor comes from a man aged 18 to 29 in good health. The material sequenced was naive CD4+ T cells from blood. J is TRBJ1-4 and V is TRBV29-1; D remains ambiguous. The CDR3: CSVEGQFNEKLFF. For the CDR3, the DNA is TGCAGCGTTGAAGGGCAGTTTAATGAAAAACTGTTTTTT. Full variable domain (remainder filled in from reference TRBV29-1 and TRBJ1-4): SAVISQKPSRDICQRGTSLTIQCQVDSQVTMMFWYRQQPGQSLTLIATANQGSEATYESGFVIDKFPISRPNLTFSTLTVSNMSPEDSSIYLCSVEGQFNEKLFFGSGTQLSVL.